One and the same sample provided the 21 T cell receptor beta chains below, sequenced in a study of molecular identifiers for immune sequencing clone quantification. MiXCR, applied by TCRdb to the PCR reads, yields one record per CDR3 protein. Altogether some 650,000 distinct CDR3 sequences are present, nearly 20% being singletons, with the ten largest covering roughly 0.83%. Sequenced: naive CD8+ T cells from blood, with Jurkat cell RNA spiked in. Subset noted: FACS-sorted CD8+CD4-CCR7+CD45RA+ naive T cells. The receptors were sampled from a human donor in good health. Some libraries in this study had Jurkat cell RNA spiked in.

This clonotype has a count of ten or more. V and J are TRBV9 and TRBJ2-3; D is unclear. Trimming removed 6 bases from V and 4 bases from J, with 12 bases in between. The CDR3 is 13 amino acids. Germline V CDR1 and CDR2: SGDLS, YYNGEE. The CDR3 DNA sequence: TGTGCCAGCAAACGTTTGGTTGCAGATACGCAGTATTTT. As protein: CASKRLVADTQYF.

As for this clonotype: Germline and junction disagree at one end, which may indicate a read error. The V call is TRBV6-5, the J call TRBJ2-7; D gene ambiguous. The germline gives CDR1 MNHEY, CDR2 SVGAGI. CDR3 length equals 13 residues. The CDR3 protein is CAGSPDLSYEQYF. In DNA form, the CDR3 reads TGTGCCGGCAGCCCGGATCTCTCCTACGAGCAGTACTTC.

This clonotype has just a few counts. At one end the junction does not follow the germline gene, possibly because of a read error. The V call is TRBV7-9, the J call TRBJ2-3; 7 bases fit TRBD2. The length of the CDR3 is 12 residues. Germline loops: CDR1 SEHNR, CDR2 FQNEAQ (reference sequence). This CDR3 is CASSLEAGVSDF. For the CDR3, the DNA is TGTGCCAGCAGCTTAGAGGCGGGAGTCTCAGATTTT.

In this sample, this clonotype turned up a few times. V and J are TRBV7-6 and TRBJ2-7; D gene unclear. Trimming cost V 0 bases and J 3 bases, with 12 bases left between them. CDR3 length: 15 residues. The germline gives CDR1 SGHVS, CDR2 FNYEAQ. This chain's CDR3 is CASSLAAGRNYEQYF. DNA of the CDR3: TGTGCCAGCAGCTTAGCGGCAGGCCGAAACTACGAGCAGTACTTC.

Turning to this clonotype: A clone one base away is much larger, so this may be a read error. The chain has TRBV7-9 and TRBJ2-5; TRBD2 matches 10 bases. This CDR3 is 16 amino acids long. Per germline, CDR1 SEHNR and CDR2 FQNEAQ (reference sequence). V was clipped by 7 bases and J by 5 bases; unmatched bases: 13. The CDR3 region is CASNFLSGGALETQYF. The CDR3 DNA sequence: TGTGCCAGCAACTTCTTGAGCGGGGGGGCCTTGGAGACCCAGTACTTC.

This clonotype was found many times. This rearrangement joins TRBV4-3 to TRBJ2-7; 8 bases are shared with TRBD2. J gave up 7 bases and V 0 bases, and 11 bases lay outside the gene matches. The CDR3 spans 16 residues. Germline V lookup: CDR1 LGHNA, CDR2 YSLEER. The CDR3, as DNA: TGCGCCAGCAGCCAAGATTTTACTAGCGGAGGTCGGGAGCAGTACTTC. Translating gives CASSQDFTSGGREQYF.

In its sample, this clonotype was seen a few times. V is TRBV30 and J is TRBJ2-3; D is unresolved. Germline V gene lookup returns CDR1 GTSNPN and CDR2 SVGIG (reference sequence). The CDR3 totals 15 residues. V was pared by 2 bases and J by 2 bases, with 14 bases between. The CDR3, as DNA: TGTGCCTGGAGTTCCGGAGCTACAGACACAGATACGCAGTATTTT. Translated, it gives CAWSSGATDTDTQYF.

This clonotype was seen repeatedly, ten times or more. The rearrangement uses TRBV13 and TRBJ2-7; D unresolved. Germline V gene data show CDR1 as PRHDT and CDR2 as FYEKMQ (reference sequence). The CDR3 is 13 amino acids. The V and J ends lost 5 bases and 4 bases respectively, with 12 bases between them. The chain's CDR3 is CASSPDPGYEQYF. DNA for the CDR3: TGTGCCAGCAGCCCGGACCCCGGGTACGAGCAGTACTTC.

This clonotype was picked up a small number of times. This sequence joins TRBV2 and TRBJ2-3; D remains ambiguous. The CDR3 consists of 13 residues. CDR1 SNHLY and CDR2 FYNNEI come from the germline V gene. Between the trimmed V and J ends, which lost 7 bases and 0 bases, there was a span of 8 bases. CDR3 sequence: CASTGPSTDTQYF. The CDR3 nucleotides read TGTGCCAGCACCGGGCCCAGCACAGATACGCAGTATTTT.

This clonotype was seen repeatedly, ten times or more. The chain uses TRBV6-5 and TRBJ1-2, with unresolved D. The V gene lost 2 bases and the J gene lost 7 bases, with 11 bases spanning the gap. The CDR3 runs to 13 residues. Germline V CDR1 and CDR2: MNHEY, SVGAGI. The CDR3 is CASSYGSGTGYTF. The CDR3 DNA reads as TGTGCCAGCAGTTACGGTAGTGGTACTGGCTACACCTTC.

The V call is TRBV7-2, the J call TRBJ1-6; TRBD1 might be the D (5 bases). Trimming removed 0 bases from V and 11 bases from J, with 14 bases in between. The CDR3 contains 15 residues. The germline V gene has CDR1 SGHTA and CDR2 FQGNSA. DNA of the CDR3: TGTGCCAGCAGCTTAGCCGTTTGGGGGAATCCACCCCTCCACTTT. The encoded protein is CASSLAVWGNPPLHF.

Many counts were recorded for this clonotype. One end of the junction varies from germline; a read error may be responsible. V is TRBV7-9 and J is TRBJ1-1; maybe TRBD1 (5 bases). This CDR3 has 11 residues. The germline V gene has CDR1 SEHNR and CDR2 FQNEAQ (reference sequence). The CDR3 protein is CASNPLPGPNF. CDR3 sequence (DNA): TGTGCCAGCAATCCACTTCCGGGACCCAACTTT.

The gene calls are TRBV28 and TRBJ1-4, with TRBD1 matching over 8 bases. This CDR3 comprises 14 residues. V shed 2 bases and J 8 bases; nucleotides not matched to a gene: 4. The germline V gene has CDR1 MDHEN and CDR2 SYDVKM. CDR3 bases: TGTGCCAGCAGTTTAACAGGGGGGGAGGAAAAACTGTTTTTT. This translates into CASSLTGGEEKLFF. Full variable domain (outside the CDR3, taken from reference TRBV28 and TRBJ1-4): DVKVTQSSRYLVKRTGEKVFLECVQDMDHENMFWYRQDPGLGLRLIYFSYDVKMKEKGDIPEGYSVSREKKERFSLILESASTNQTSMYLCASSLTGGEEKLFFGSGTQLSVL.

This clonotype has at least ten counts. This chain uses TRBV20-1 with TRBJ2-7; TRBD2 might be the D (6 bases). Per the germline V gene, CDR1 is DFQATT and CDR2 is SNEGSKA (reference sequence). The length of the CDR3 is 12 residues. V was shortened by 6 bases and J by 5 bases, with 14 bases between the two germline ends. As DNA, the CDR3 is TGCAGTGCCCAGCGGGCAGGCAACGAGCAGTACTTC. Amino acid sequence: CSAQRAGNEQYF.

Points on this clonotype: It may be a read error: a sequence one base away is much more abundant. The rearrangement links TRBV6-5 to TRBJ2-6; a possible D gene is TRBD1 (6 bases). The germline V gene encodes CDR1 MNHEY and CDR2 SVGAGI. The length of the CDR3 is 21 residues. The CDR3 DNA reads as TGTGCCAGCAGCCAATATGCACAGGGCGCCCCTAGTCCCTCTGGGGCCAACGTCCCGACTTTC. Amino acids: CASSQYAQGAPSPSGANVPTF.

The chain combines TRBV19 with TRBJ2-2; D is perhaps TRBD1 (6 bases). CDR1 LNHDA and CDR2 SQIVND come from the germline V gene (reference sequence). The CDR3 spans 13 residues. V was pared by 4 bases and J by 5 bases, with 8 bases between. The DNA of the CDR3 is TGTGCCAGTAGTAACAGGGAAACCGGGGAGCTGTTTTTT. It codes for CASSNRETGELFF.

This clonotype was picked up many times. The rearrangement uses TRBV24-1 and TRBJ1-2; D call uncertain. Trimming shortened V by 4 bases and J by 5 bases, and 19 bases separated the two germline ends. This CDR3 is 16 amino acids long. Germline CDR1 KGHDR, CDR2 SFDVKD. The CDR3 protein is CATSDGPTANWYGYTF. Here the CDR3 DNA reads TGTGCCACCAGTGACGGACCCACGGCCAACTGGTATGGCTACACCTTC.

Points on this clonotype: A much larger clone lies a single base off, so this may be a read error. CDR3 sequence: CACSEDPNYEQYF. The CDR3 DNA is TGTGCCTGCAGCGAGGACCCGAACTACGAGCAGTACTTC. The V call is TRBV6-1, the J call TRBJ2-7; D unresolved. Looked up from germline, CDR1 is MNHNS and CDR2 is SASEGT. CDR3 length: 13 residues.

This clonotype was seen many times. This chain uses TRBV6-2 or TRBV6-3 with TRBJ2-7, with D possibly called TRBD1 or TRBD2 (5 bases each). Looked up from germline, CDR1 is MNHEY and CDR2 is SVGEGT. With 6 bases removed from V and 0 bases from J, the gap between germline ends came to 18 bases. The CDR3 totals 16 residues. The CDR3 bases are TGTGCCAGCAGCCCTCCGGGACGCCGAAGCTCCTACGAGCAGTACTTC. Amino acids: CASSPPGRRSSYEQYF.

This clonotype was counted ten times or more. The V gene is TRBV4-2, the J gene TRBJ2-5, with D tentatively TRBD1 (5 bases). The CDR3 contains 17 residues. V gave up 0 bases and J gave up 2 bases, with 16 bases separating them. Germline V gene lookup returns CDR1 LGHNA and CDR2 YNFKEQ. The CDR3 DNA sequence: TGTGCCAGCAGCCAAGAGGTAGTAGTTTACAGGCAAGAGACCCAGTACTTC. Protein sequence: CASSQEVVVYRQETQYF.

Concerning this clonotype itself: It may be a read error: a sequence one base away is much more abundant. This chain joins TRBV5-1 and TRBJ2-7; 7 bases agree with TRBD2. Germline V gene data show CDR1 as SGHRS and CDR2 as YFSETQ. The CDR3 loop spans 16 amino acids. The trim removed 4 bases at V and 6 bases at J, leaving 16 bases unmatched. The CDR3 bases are TGCGCCAGCAGCCTGAACCTAGCGGAAGGGCCGGGCGAGCAGTACTTC. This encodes CASSLNLAEGPGEQYF.